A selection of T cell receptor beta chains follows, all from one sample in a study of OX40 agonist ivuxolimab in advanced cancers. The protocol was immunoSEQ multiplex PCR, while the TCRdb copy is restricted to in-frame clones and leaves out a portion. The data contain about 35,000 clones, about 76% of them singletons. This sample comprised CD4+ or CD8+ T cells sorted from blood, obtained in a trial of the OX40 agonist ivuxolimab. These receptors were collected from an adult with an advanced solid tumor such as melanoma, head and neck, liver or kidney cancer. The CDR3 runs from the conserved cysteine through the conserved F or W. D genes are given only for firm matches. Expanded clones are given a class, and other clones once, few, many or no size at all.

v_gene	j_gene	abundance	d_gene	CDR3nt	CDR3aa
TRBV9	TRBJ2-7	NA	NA	TGTGCCAGCAGCGTAGGGTGGGGAACCTACGAGCAGTACTTC	CASSVGWGTYEQYF
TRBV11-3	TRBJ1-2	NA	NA	TGTGCCAGCAGCCCCAGGGGCTATGGCTACACCTTC	CASSPRGYGYTF
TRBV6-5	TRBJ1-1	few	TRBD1	TGTGCCAGCAGTTACTCGCAGGGGGGTATGAACACTGAAGCTTTCTTT	CASSYSQGGMNTEAFF
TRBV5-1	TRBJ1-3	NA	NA	TGCGCCAGCAGGCCAGGGGACGCTGGAAACACCATATATTTT	CASRPGDAGNTIYF
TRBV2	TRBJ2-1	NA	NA	TGTGCCAGCAGTGAAGGTAGGGCGGTGATCAATGAGCAGTTCTTC	CASSEGRAVINEQFF
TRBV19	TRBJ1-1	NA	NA	TGTGCCAGTAGCAAAGACAGTGCGATGAACACTGAAGCTTTCTTT	CASSKDSAMNTEAFF
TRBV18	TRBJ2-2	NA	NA	TGTGCCAGCTCACCTATGGATGATAGTACCGGGGAGCTGTTTTTT	CASSPMDDSTGELFF
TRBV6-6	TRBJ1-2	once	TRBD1	TGTGCCAGCAGTTACTCCGGGGACAGGGATGGCTACACCTTC	CASSYSGDRDGYTF
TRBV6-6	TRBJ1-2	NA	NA	TGTGCCAGCAGTCCCGGCAGGGACTATGGCTACACCTTC	CASSPGRDYGYTF
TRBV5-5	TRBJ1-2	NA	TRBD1	TGTGCCAGCAGCTACGACAGGGTCGACTATGGCTACACCTTC	CASSYDRVDYGYTF
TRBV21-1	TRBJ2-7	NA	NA	TGTGCCAGCAGCAAATATTACGAGCAGTACTTC	CASSKYYEQYF
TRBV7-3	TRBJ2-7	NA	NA	TGTGCCAGCAGCTCGGGACCACGCTCGGGGAACGAGCAGTACTTC	CASSSGPRSGNEQYF
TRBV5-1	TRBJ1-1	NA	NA	TGCGCCAGCAGCATGGGGCAGAACACTGAAGCTTTCTTT	CASSMGQNTEAFF
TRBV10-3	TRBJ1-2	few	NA	TGTGCCGGGGCGGACGCTGGCTATGGCTACACCTTC	CAGADAGYGYTF
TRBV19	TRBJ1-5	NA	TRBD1	TGTGCCAGTAGTATAAGTAGAGGGGGCGGAAGCAATCAGCCCCAGCATTTT	CASSISRGGGSNQPQHF
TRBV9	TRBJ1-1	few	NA	TGTGCCAGCAGCGTAGACACCGAAGCTTTCTTT	CASSVDTEAFF
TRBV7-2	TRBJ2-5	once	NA	TGTGCCAGCAGCTTAGCCGGACTGGCGGGAGAGACCCAGTACTTC	CASSLAGLAGETQYF
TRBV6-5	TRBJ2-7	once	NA	TGTGCCAGCAGTTACTCGGGCCTCCCCGGCTACGAGCAGTACTTC	CASSYSGLPGYEQYF
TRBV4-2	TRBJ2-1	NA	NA	TGTGCCAGCAGCCAAAATTTAGGCCCCGACAATGAGCAGTTCTTC	CASSQNLGPDNEQFF
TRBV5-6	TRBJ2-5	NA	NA	TGTGCCAGCAGCTTGGGGACAGTTCAAGAGACCCAGTACTTC	CASSLGTVQETQYF
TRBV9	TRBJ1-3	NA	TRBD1	TGTGCCAGCAGCGAACAGGGGGCACGAAACACCATATATTTT	CASSEQGARNTIYF
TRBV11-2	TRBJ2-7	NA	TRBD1	TGTGCCAGCAGCTTAGAGGCTGGGCAGGGGGCTCAAAGCGAGCAGTACTTC	CASSLEAGQGAQSEQYF
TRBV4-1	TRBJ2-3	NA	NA	TGCGCCAGCAGCCCCGCCTTTACGGGGGGCACAGATACGCAGTATTTT	CASSPAFTGGTDTQYF
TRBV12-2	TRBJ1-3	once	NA	TGTGCAAGTCGCTTAGTAACGGGTCCTGGAAACACCATATATTTT	CASRLVTGPGNTIYF
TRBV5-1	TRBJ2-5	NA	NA	TGCGCCAGCAGCTTCGGGCTAGCGCCACAACAAGAGACCCAGTACTTC	CASSFGLAPQQETQYF
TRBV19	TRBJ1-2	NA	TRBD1	TGTGCCAGTAGAAACAGGGGGCCAAATGGCTACACCTTC	CASRNRGPNGYTF
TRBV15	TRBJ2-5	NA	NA	TGTGCCACCAGCAGTGATGCTTTAGAGACCCAGTACTTC	CATSSDALETQYF
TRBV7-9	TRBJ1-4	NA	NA	TGTGCCAGCAGCTTAGGTTCAAGCGGCGGACCTACAACTAATGAAAAACTGTTTTTT	CASSLGSSGGPTTNEKLFF
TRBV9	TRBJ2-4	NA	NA	TGTGCCAGCAGCGTAGGGCGGGGGCCCCAAGCAAACATTCAGTACTTC	CASSVGRGPQANIQYF
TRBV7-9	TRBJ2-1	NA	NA	TGTGCCAGCAGCTTAGTTCGGGGACCTTACAATGAGCAGTTCTTC	CASSLVRGPYNEQFF
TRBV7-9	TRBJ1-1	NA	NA	TGTGCCAGCAGCCTACAGGGAGGGGGTGAAGCTTTCTTT	CASSLQGGGEAFF
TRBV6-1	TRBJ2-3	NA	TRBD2	TGTGCCAGCAGCTATCTAGCGGGAGCCACAGATACGCAGTATTTT	CASSYLAGATDTQYF
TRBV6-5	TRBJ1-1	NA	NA	TGTGCCAGCAGCCCTGCCGGGGGCGAGCGTGAAGCTTTCTTT	CASSPAGGEREAFF
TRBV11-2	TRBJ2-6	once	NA	TGTGCCACCCGGGCGACTGGGGCCAACGTCCTGACTTTC	CATRATGANVLTF
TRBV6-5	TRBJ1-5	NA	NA	TGTGCCAGCAGTTACTCTACCACGCAGCCCCAGCATTTT	CASSYSTTQPQHF
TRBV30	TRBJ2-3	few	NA	TGTGCCTGGAGTGTACTAGATACGCAGTATTTT	CAWSVLDTQYF